This TCR beta chain came from a study of shared clonotypes between healthy human individuals. It was CD45RO-negative cells, positively selected for CCR7, that made up naive CD8 cells, with terminally differentiated effector memory CD45RA+ cells excluded. The donor cohort consisted entirely of Caucasian adults residing in Nashville, Tennessee. Points from the study as a whole: At large depth, rarefaction still showed sorted-subset sequencing to be incomplete. Generation probabilities of non-shared clonotypes were lower (relative to those shared by all four donors).

As for this clone: Antigen: not known.

In germline, CDR1 is SGHNT, CDR2 YYREEE (reference sequence). The CDR3 runs 12 residues. Trimming removed 2 bases at V and 9 bases at J, with 11 bases between. Data came from immunoSEQ multiplex PCR; TCRdb stores just in-frame clones and leaves some out. The data contain about 820,000 clones, nearly 95% of them singletons. This TCR came from a man aged 30-40 years in good health. Sequencing used naive CD8+ T cells sorted from blood. The gene calls are TRBV5-4 and TRBJ1-2; D unclear. The CDR3 here is CASSLQLARYTF. The CDR3 region has the DNA TGTGCCAGCAGCTTACAGCTGGCCCGCTACACCTTC.